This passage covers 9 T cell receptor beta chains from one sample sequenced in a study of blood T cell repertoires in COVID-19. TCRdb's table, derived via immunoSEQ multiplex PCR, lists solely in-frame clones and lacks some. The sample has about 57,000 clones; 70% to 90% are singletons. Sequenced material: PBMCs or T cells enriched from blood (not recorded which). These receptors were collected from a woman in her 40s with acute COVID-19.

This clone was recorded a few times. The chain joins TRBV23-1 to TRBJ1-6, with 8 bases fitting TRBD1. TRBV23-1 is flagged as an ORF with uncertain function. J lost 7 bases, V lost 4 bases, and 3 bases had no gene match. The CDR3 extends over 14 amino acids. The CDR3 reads CASSLTGDNSPLHF. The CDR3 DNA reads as TGCGCCAGCAGTCTGACAGGGGACAATTCACCCCTCCACTTT.

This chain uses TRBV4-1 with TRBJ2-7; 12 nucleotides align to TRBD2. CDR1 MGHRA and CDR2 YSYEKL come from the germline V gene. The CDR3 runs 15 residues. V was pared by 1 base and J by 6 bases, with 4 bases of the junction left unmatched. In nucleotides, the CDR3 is TGCGCCAGCAGCCAAGCGACTAGCGGGAGTGGCGAGCAGTACTTC. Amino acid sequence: CASSQATSGSGEQYF.

The CDR3 loop is CASSPGQGPISIAKNIQYF. The DNA for the CDR3 is TGTGCCAGCTCACCAGGACAGGGCCCGATTTCGATAGCCAAAAACATTCAGTACTTC. This sequence joins TRBV18 and TRBJ2-4; 8 nucleotides line up with TRBD1. J gave up 0 bases and V 2 bases, and 12 bases lay outside the gene matches. Germline CDR1 and CDR2: KGHSH and LQKENI. The CDR3 extends over 19 amino acids.

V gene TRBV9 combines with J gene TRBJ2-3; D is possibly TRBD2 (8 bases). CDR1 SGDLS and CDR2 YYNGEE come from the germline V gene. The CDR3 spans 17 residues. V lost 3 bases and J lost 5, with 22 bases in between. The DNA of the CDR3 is TGTGCCAGCAGCGCAAGAAACAGGGGCGGGAGGATAGATACGCAGTATTTT. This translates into CASSARNRGGRIDTQYF.

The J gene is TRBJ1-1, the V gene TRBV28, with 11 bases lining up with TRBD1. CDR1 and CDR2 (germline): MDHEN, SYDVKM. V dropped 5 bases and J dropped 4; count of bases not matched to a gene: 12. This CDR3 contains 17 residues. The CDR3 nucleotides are TGTGCCAGCAGTGTATTACACTGGGACAGGGGGATCACTGAAGCTTTCTTT. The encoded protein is CASSVLHWDRGITEAFF.

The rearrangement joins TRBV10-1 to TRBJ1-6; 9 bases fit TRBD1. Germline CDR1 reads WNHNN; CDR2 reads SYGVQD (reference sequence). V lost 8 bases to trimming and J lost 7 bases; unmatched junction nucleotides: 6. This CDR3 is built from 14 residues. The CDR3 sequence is CASGTGTGNSPLHF. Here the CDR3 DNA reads TGCGCCAGCGGTACCGGGACAGGGAATTCACCCCTCCACTTT.

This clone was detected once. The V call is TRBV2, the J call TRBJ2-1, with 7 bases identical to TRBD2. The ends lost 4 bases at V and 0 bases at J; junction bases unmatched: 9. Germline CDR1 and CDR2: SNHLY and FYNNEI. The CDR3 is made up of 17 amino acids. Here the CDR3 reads CASSVPPGGSSYNEQFF. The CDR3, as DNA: TGTGCCAGCAGTGTACCCCCCGGCGGGAGCTCCTACAATGAGCAGTTCTTC.

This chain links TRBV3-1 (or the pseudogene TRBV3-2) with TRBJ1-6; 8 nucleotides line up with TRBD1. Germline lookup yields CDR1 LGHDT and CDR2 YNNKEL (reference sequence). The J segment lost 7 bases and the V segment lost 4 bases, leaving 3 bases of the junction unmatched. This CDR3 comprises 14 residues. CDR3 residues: CASSPQGENSPLHF. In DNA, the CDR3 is TGTGCCAGCAGCCCACAGGGGGAAAATTCACCCCTCCACTTT.

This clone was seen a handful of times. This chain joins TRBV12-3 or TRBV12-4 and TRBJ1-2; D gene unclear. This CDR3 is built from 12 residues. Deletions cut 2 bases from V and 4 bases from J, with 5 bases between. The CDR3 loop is CASSLYSYGYTF. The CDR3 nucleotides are TGTGCCAGCAGTTTATACAGCTATGGCTACACCTTC.